This T cell receptor (beta chain) was obtained from a study of long-term antiretroviral therapy in people with HIV. The immunoSEQ assay was v3.0, run at survey level. Here immunoSEQ multiplex PCR was the method, and the copy in TCRdb shows in-frame clones only, minus some. The data show approximately 34,000 clones, less than 90% seen once. The V segment lost 9 bases and the J segment 7 bases; nucleotides outside the gene matches: 14. This CDR3 has 15 amino acids. CDR1 and CDR2 (germline): LNHDA, SQIVND (reference sequence). The source material was unsorted PBMCs, sampled 1 year after starting antiretroviral therapy. This TCR derives from a young man with HIV. V gene TRBV19 combines with J gene TRBJ2-7, with 11 positions matching TRBD2. CDR3 nucleotide sequence: TGTGCCAGCTCCCCCCTAGCGGGGGGACGCCTTGAGCAGTACTTC. It is translated as CASSPLAGGRLEQYF. The full variable domain, rest sourced from reference TRBV19 and TRBJ2-7, is DGGITQSPKYLFRKEGQNVTLSCEQNLNHDAMYWYRQDPGQGLRLIYYSQIVNDFQKGDIAEGYSVSREKKESFPLTVTSAQKNPTAFYLCASSPLAGGRLEQYFGPGTRLTVT.